This T cell receptor beta chain was identified during a study of cytomegalovirus exposure and HLA in healthy donors. V lost 3 bases to trimming and J lost 1 base; unmatched junction nucleotides: 2. The CDR3 totals 14 residues. Germline-derived CDR1 and CDR2 are SGHAT and FQNNGV. Researchers ran the PCR with 60 Vbeta and 13 Jbeta primers. This table comes from immunoSEQ multiplex PCR, and its TCRdb copy is limited to in-frame clones, with some not included. The table includes over 150,000 clones, over 65% detected once. Material for sequencing was PBMCs. The chain couples TRBV11-2 to TRBJ2-5, with TRBD2 matching over 7 bases. The receptor's source is an older woman in good health and CMV-seropositive. CDR3 nucleotides: TGTGCCAGCAGCTTTGGGACTATCCAAGAGACCCAGTACTTC. Translated, it gives CASSFGTIQETQYF.